This T cell receptor (beta chain) was recovered during a study of CD8 T cells in Susac syndrome. Points from the study as a whole: Repertoires of Susac syndrome CD4+ T cells lacked clonal expansion.

An amount of RNA that ranged from roughly 0.45 to 1 ug was reverse transcribed with random hexamers. Amplification of TCR beta CDR3 used immunoSEQ multiplex PCR across 54 Vbeta and 13 Jbeta. TCRdb reanalysed the immunoSEQ multiplex PCR reads using MiXCR and keeps one entry per CDR3 protein. The sample contains 55,000 to 75,000 distinct CDR3 sequences, 93% of which appear only once. The CDR3 has 10 residues. Trimming cost V 4 bases and J 3 bases, with 3 bases left between them. The V gene's germline CDR1 is DFQATT and CDR2 SNEGSKA (reference sequence). Sequencing of TCR beta was performed on blood CD8+ and CD4+ T cells. TEMRA cells were FACS-enriched, with CD8+ and CD4+ T cells isolated negatively. A remark on this clonotype: Antigen: not known.

This sequence originates from a human donor with Susac syndrome. The chain is built from TRBV20-1 and TRBJ2-5; no definite D call. The sequenced sample consisted of CD4+ T cells from PBMCs. The CDR3 reads CSAKEETQYF. In DNA, the CDR3 is TGCAGTGCTAAGGAAGAGACCCAGTACTTC.